This entry features one T cell receptor beta chain sequence. Its target is unknown. The germline gives CDR1 MNHNS, CDR2 SASEGT. Trimming left V 7 bases short and J 4 bases short, with 16 bases between. CDR3 size: 14 residues. This specimen belongs to a study of cytomegalovirus exposure and HLA in healthy donors. Findings and limits, study-wide: Most likely, a cluster of highly shared sequence variants arose as a sequencing artifact. Follow-up analysis seemed to connect common viral pathogens with several of the most significant clusters identified.

It was with 60 Vbeta and 13 Jbeta primers that the PCR ran. Under the authors' procedure: It was a later analysis that counted 79 million or so unique TCR beta chains, of which around 11 million were shared. Sequenced by immunoSEQ multiplex PCR; TCRdb stores in-frame clones only, minus some. V and J calls and clone size are those listed in that table; D and trimming were worked out from the DNA. The sample consists of around 150,000 clones, about 80% of them appearing once. Sequencing was performed on PBMCs. This sequence was found in a woman aged 40-49 years in good health and CMV-seronegative. The V and J genes are TRBV6-1 and TRBJ2-5; D is unclear. CDR3 nucleotides: TGTGCCAGCAAACAGAGTGGTACCACAGAGACCCAGTACTTC. This translates into CASKQSGTTETQYF.